This is a list of T cell receptor beta chains from one sample in a study of beta chain features in type 1 diabetes. Profiling relied on immunoSEQ multiplex PCR, and the TCRdb table lists in-frame clones only, not all of them. In the table there are 360,000 or so clones, less than 20% of which are singletons. The sequencing sample was made of naive CD4+ T cells from blood. These receptors came from a woman younger than 30 in good health. CDR3s include the opening cysteine and the closing phenylalanine or tryptophan. The D gene is left open where the match is weak. A clone size is listed for some rows: how often the clone was seen (once, few, many), or a class if it is expanded.

clone size,D gene,J gene,V gene,CDR3 DNA,CDR3 protein
few,TRBD1,TRBJ1-1,TRBV10-3,TGTGCCACTCAGGGGACAGGGGATACTGAAGCTTTCTTT,CATQGTGDTEAFF
.,.,TRBJ2-5,TRBV30,TGTGCCTGGAGTGTGGGGGCCTCCGGCCAAGAGACCCAGTACTTC,CAWSVGASGQETQYF
.,TRBD2,TRBJ2-1,TRBV7-3,TGTGCCAGCAGCCCCCGGACTAGCGCCTGTCACGGCAATGAGCAGTTCTTC,CASSPRTSACHGNEQFF
.,.,TRBJ1-1,TRBV7-9,TGTGCCAGCAGCAAGGAGTTTGAAGCTTTCTTT,CASSKEFEAFF
.,.,TRBJ1-6,TRBV6-5,TGTGCCAGCAGTTACTCCCCCGCGTTAAGTTCACCCCTCCACTTT,CASSYSPALSSPLHF
few,.,TRBJ2-7,TRBV6-6,TGTGCCAGCATCGTGGGACTGGAATCCTACGAGCAGTACTTC,CASIVGLESYEQYF
few,.,TRBJ2-5,TRBV5-6,TGTGCCAGCAGCCTTTGGGAGGCGACCCAGTACTTC,CASSLWEATQYF
.,.,TRBJ2-7,TRBV5-1,TGCGCCAGCAGCCCGGGATCTAACTACGAGCAGTACTTC,CASSPGSNYEQYF
few,TRBD1,TRBJ1-2,TRBV6-1,TGTGCCAGCAGCTCGGGGCAGGGGGTAGGCTACACCTTC,CASSSGQGVGYTF
.,TRBD1,TRBJ2-7,TRBV19,TGTGCCAGTAGTATTGGGACAGGAAAGGTCCTAACCTACGAGCAGTACTTC,CASSIGTGKVLTYEQYF
.,TRBD1,TRBJ1-2,TRBV29-1,TGCAGCGTTGAGGGTCAGGGGGAACAAGGCTACACCTTC,CSVEGQGEQGYTF